This TCR beta chain was documented in a study of T cells in Graves' hyperthyroidism and ophthalmopathy. In this sample, this clonotype turned up a few times. Its antigen is undetermined. Amplified TCR beta CDR3 regions came from RNA transcripts. The primer set for the first-round RT-PCR of the TCR CDR3 was HTBI. One entry per CDR3 protein, called by TCRdb with MiXCR from the multiplex PCR reads. This table holds 300,000 to 450,000 distinct CDR3 sequences, around 25% found once. General study results and limits: Prediction of ophthalmopathy progression came a median roughly 7.1 months pre-onset.

Over 18 months, lack of ophthalmopathy progression marked Graves' hyperthyroidism as stable. V lost 3 bases and J lost 6, with 14 bases in between. The CDR3 runs 14 residues. Per germline, CDR1 KGHSH and CDR2 LQKENI. Material: blood. The sequence was collected from a man between 45 and 60 years old with Graves' hyperthyroidism. This rearrangement joins TRBV18 to TRBJ1-2, with TRBD1 as a possible D gene (5 bases). CDR3 DNA: TGTGCCAGCTCACCTCAGGGTGGTCATGATGGCTACACCTTC. This encodes CASSPQGGHDGYTF.